This T cell receptor beta chain was retrieved from a study of T cell responses to AZD1222 COVID-19 vaccine. Study information: Combined were second doses at about 4 or about 12 weeks. Study observations and caveats: Nearly half of unique spike-specific TCRs reportedly avoided B.1.351 and B.1.1.7 mutated regions. Recipients of two AZD1222 doses showed rising Spike-specific TCR breadth and depth.

Of note for this clone: The antigen is undetermined.

The V end was cut by 4 bases, the J end by 5 bases, with 12 bases between. This CDR3 spans 13 amino acids. The germline V gene has CDR1 LGHDT and CDR2 YNNKEL (reference sequence). Sequencing used immunoSEQ multiplex PCR; TCRdb keeps in-frame clones, though not all of them. Of 100,000 to 150,000 clones in the sample, about nine tenths are singletons; the top ten hold over 0.95%. The TCR originated in an adult in good health. This rearrangement joins TRBV3-1 (or the pseudogene TRBV3-2) to TRBJ2-7; unclear D gene. This specimen consisted of peripheral blood, obtained on day 0 of AZD1222 vaccination. The CDR3 DNA sequence: TGTGCCAGCAGCCTGACCGGAGATGACGAGCAGTACTTC. Translated, it gives CASSLTGDDEQYF.